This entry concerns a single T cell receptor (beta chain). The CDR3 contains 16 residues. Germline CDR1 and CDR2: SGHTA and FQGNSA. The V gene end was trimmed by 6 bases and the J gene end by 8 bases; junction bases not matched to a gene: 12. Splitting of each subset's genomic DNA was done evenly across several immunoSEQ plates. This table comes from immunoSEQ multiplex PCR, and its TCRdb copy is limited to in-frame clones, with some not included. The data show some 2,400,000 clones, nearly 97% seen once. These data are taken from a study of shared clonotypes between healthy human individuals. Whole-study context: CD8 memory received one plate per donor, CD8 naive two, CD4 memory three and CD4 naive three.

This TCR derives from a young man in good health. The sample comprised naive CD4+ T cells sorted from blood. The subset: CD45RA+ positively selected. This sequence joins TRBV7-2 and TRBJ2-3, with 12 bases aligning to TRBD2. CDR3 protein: CASSSQGLAGRRTQYF. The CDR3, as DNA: TGTGCCAGCAGTTCCCAAGGACTAGCGGGACGTCGTACGCAGTATTTT.